This T cell receptor beta chain was recorded in a study of blood T cell repertoires in COVID-19 (dated by TCRdb to 2020 to 2021). Looking at the study overall: Collaborator samples came from the United States, Italy and Spain and covered acute and convalescent phases of COVID-19. Samples were obtained from the ongoing ImmuneRACE study (first 160 participants) and from some 1,300 subjects provided by 6 global collaborators. The prospective study material was composed of cDNA or gDNA derived from T cells, B-cell-depleted T cells, or PBMCs. The sample metadata nearly always contained a de-identified subject ID, COVID-19 status, age in years and sex. The repertoires were released in a freely available public database intended as a resource for research on the immune response to SARS-CoV-2. HLA class I and class II types, where available, came from metadata supplied by the sample provider rather than from assay-based typing. Deeply sampled blood TCRbeta repertoires from subjects exposed to, actively infected with, or recovered from COVID-19 were included in the dataset. Paper-wide results and their limitations: The amount of clinical and demographic metadata varied by source and participant and was provided uncurated.

The immunoSEQ Assay, a bias-controlled multiplex PCR, was used to amplify TCRbeta CDR3 regions from genomic DNA. In the authors' own workflow: The number of nucleated cells in each sample was estimated by amplification of reference gene primers within the assay. To quantify the absolute abundance of each unique TCRbeta CDR3 rearrangement, sequence reads were collapsed and filtered. For each sample, productive Simpson clonality was calculated as the square root of Simpson's diversity index over productive rearrangements. What TCRdb holds here is the immuneACCESS table cut down to in-frame rearrangements. Part of the clones is not present; checked against another copy, under half of the missing clones reflect an unresolved V gene, and the others are unexplained. V, J and clone size are taken as reported in that table, and D and trimming were inferred from the DNA itself. This sample lists under 300,000 clones; 80% to 95% were detected once. Together, the top ten hold 1.5% to 2% of the sample.

Turning to this clone: Its antigen is currently not known. The input lacks base qualities; no much larger clone sits a single base away.

The CDR3 measures 16 amino acids from cysteine to phenylalanine. CDR3 DNA only is kept here, 48 bases in frame from base 1. V and J lose 0 bases and 1 base, and a span of 12 bases separates them. Based on the germline V gene, the CDR1 and CDR2 sequences are SNHLY and FYNNEI. Participants in the prospective study were enrolled through a virtual design, were aged roughly 18 to 100 years, and lived in roughly 25 United States geographic areas. Cohort assignment in the prospective study relied on participant-reported clinical history from a screening survey and a study questionnaire. Recovered participants in ImmuneRACE Cohort 3 were defined as having two consecutive negative NP/OP PCR tests, clearance from a healthcare professional, or resolution of symptoms. Mobile phlebotomists in the prospective study collected whole blood, serum and a nasopharyngeal or oropharyngeal swab from every participant. Over a roughly 2-month period, participants in the prospective study had the option of providing additional blood draws and questionnaires. Prospective study blood samples were shipped either frozen or at room temperature before DNA extraction.

The receptor's source is a woman aged 18-29 years who had recovered from COVID-19. The chain employs TRBV2 and TRBJ1-2; no D gene can be assigned with confidence. Source material: PBMCs or T cells enriched from blood (not recorded which). The CDR3 has the sequence CASSEASSSSNYGYTF. The DNA reads TGTGCCAGCAGTGAAGCGTCTTCTAGCAGTAACTATGGCTACACCTTC.